These 22 T cell receptor beta chains originate from one sample sequenced in a study of blood T cell repertoires in COVID-19. This table comes from immunoSEQ multiplex PCR, and its TCRdb copy is limited to in-frame clones, with some not included. The repertoire holds over 150,000 clones, with approximately 78% as singletons. Sequencing was done on a sample of peripheral blood. The source is a man at least 80 years old with acute or convalescent COVID-19.

This clone was detected only once. The chain links TRBV9 to TRBJ2-7; TRBD1 matches at 10 bases. The CDR3 extends over 15 amino acids. Germline trimming cut 4 bases from V and 5 bases from J; bases unmatched to any gene: 9. In germline, CDR1 is SGDLS, CDR2 YYNGEE. The CDR3 nucleotides read TGTGCCAGCAGCCCTGGACAGGGGGTTTCCCACGAGCAGTACTTC. Translation gives CASSPGQGVSHEQYF.

The chain combines TRBV21-1 with TRBJ2-1; the table's D call, TRBD2, has no DNA check behind it. TRBV21-1 is a recognized pseudogene. The CDR3 is 13 amino acids. The CDR3 region is CARNGTENNEQFF. CDR3 nucleotides: TGTGCCAGAAACGGGACTGAGAACAATGAGCAGTTCTTC.

Here the CDR3 reads CATSSRNSRDYGYTF. CDR3 DNA: TGTGCCACCAGCAGTAGAAATAGCAGGGATTATGGCTACACCTTC. The rearrangement uses TRBV15 and TRBJ1-2; D might be TRBD1 (5 bases). The CDR3 is 15 amino acids. Trimming took off 3 bases at V and 5 bases at J, with 16 bases between the two ends. Per the germline V gene, CDR1 is LNHNV and CDR2 is YYDKDF (reference sequence).

This clone was counted ten times or more. This chain connects TRBV7-2 to TRBJ1-2; no reliable D call. Germline V CDR1 and CDR2: SGHTA, FQGNSA. Trimming shortened V by 6 bases and J by 4 bases, and 15 bases separated the two germline ends. The CDR3 runs to 14 residues. CDR3 residues: CASSSTTAGYGYTF. CDR3 bases: TGTGCCAGCAGTTCTACGACGGCGGGCTATGGCTACACCTTC.

This clone was detected only once. This rearrangement joins TRBV7-2 to TRBJ1-6; 8 nucleotides match TRBD1. Trimming at V came to 2 bases and at J to 9 bases, leaving 6 bases not matched to a gene. The germline CDR1 and CDR2 sequences are SGHTA and FQGNSA. The CDR3 totals 15 residues. CDR3 sequence (DNA): TGTGCCAGCAGCTTAATGGGACAGGATCTTTCACCCCTCCACTTT. It encodes CASSLMGQDLSPLHF.

The chain carries TRBV10-3 and TRBJ2-2; maybe TRBD1 (6 bases). Per germline, CDR1 ENHRY and CDR2 SYGVKD. Trimming shortened V by 6 bases and J by 1 base, and 12 bases separated the two germline ends. The CDR3 length is 15 residues. CDR3 coding DNA: TGTGCCATCAGCCCAACAGGGAAGAACACCGGGGAGCTGTTTTTT. It is translated as CAISPTGKNTGELFF.

The V and J genes are TRBV3-1 (or the pseudogene TRBV3-2) and TRBJ2-5; a possible D gene is TRBD2 (5 bases). The germline V gene encodes CDR1 LGHDT and CDR2 YNNKEL (reference sequence). Trimming cost V 6 bases and J 5 bases, with 7 bases left between them. CDR3 length: 11 amino acids. The CDR3 DNA reads TGTGCCAGCAGTGAGCGGGAGACCCAGTACTTC. Its protein is CASSERETQYF.

V is TRBV6-1 and J is TRBJ2-7; 7 bases agree with TRBD2. V trimming: 1 base; J trimming: 6 bases; junction bases outside the gene matches: 9. This CDR3 is 15 amino acids long. In germline, CDR1 is MNHNS, CDR2 SASEGT. The CDR3, as DNA: TGTGCCAGCAGTGAAGTAGTGCGGGGGATGGGCGAGCAGTACTTC. This encodes CASSEVVRGMGEQYF.

The chain recombines TRBV11-2 with TRBJ1-6; 11 bases are a match to TRBD1. The germline gives CDR1 SGHAT, CDR2 FQNNGV. V shed 5 bases and J 5 bases; nucleotides not matched to a gene: 5. The CDR3 has 16 residues. CDR3 nucleotide sequence: TGTGCCAGCAGCAGGACAGGGGGCAATAATAATTCACCCCTCCACTTT. Translation: CASSRTGGNNNSPLHF. The full variable domain, completed using reference TRBV11-2 and TRBJ1-6, is EAGVAQSPRYKIIEKRQSVAFWCNPISGHATLYWYQQILGQGPKLLIQFQNNGVVDDSQLPKDRFSAERLKGVDSTLKIQPAKLEDSAVYLCASSRTGGNNNSPLHFGNGTRLTVT.

The chain uses TRBV7-9 and TRBJ2-7, with 9 bases fitting TRBD1. The CDR3 is 15 amino acids. V was pared by 1 base and J by 3 bases, with 4 bases of the junction left unmatched. CDR1 is SEHNR and CDR2 is FQNEAQ in the germline V gene (reference sequence). The CDR3 DNA follows: TGTGCCAGCAGCTTAGGTGGGACAGGGTTCTACGAGCAGTACGTC. Protein product: CASSLGGTGFYEQYV.

This chain joins TRBV29-1 and TRBJ1-2, with 7 bases aligning to TRBD1. Germline V gives CDR1 SQVTM, CDR2 ANQGSEA. Trimming took 0 bases from V and 7 from J; bases not matched to a gene: 8. CDR3 size: 14 residues. Here the CDR3 DNA reads TGCAGCGTTGAAGATGGACAGGCAATAGGTGGCTACACCTTC. Its translation: CSVEDGQAIGGYTF. The variable domain in full, completed from reference TRBV29-1 and TRBJ1-2, reads SAVISQKPSRDICQRGTSLTIQCQVDSQVTMMFWYRQQPGQSLTLIATANQGSEATYESGFVIDKFPISRPNLTFSTLTVSNMSPEDSSIYLCSVEDGQAIGGYTFGSGTRLTVV.

The genes are TRBV30 and TRBJ2-3, with D possibly matching TRBD1 (5 bases). Trimming removed 3 bases at V and 5 bases at J, with 6 bases between. Germline CDR1 GTSNPN, CDR2 SVGIG (reference sequence). This CDR3 contains 11 residues. This CDR3 reads CAWRGLDTQYF. In nucleotides, the CDR3 is TGTGCCTGGAGGGGGCTAGATACGCAGTATTTT.

V gene TRBV10-2 combines with J gene TRBJ2-1, with a weak D call TRBD2 (6 bases). V gave up 6 bases and J gave up 2 bases, with 14 bases separating them. Germline V gene lookup returns CDR1 WSHSY and CDR2 SAAADI. The CDR3 contains 15 residues. The CDR3 nucleotides read TGCGCCAGCAGCCAGCCGGGACTGCCCTACAATGAGCAGTTCTTC. Translation gives CASSQPGLPYNEQFF.

This clone was observed a few times. The chain is built from TRBV5-1 and TRBJ2-5; D may be TRBD1 (5 bases). Germline CDR1 SGHRS, CDR2 YFSETQ. The CDR3 contains 16 residues. Trimming stripped 0 bases from V and 2 bases from J, with 14 bases between. CDR3 amino acids: CASSLAAWTPQETQYF. CDR3 DNA: TGCGCCAGCAGCTTGGCCGCGTGGACACCTCAAGAGACCCAGTACTTC.

This chain connects TRBV5-4 to TRBJ2-7, with 7 positions matching TRBD1. Trimming at V came to 0 bases and at J to 4 bases, leaving 7 bases not matched to a gene. Looked up from germline, CDR1 is SGHNT and CDR2 is YYREEE (reference sequence). The CDR3 covers 15 residues. CDR3 amino acids: CASSLGDRPDYEQYF. The CDR3 nucleotides read TGTGCCAGCAGCTTGGGGGACAGACCCGATTACGAGCAGTACTTC.

The chain uses TRBV27 and TRBJ1-2; TRBD1 agrees at 8 bases. The CDR3 is 13 residues long. Germline trimming cut 6 bases from V and 7 bases from J; bases unmatched to any gene: 7. The germline V gene has CDR1 MNHEY and CDR2 SMNVEV (reference sequence). CDR3 sequence reads: CASRTDREAGYTF. CDR3 bases: TGTGCCAGCAGAACGGACAGGGAGGCTGGCTACACCTTC.

This rearrangement joins TRBV3-1 (or the pseudogene TRBV3-2) to TRBJ2-3; D may be TRBD2 (6 bases). CDR1 and CDR2 (germline): LGHDT, YNNKEL (reference sequence). The V end was cut by 6 bases, the J end by 0 bases, with 13 bases between. The CDR3 runs 15 residues. This CDR3 reads CASSQTGTSTDTQYF. The DNA of the CDR3 is TGTGCCAGCAGTCAAACCGGGACTAGCACAGATACGCAGTATTTT.

The gene calls are TRBV3-1 (or the pseudogene TRBV3-2) and TRBJ2-5; 8 positions match TRBD1. CDR3 length equals 14 residues. The germline CDR1 and CDR2 sequences are LGHDT and YNNKEL (reference sequence). V lost 3 bases to trimming and J lost 2 bases; unmatched junction nucleotides: 2. CDR3: CASSHQGAQETQYF. In nucleotides, the CDR3 is TGTGCCAGCAGCCACCAGGGGGCGCAAGAGACCCAGTACTTC.

This clone occurred once. The chain uses TRBV6-5 and TRBJ2-7; 12 positions match TRBD1. Losses at the gene ends were 0 bases for V and 4 bases for J; bases not matched to a gene: 4. This CDR3 has 16 residues. Germline CDR1 reads MNHEY; CDR2 reads SVGAGI. The CDR3 reads CASSYSGTGGGYEQYF. The CDR3, as DNA: TGTGCCAGCAGTTACTCGGGGACAGGGGGCGGGTACGAGCAGTACTTC.

The rearrangement uses TRBV18 and TRBJ2-3; 7 nucleotides align to TRBD2. V lost 0 bases and J lost 0; bases outside the gene matches: 3. The germline V gene encodes CDR1 KGHSH and CDR2 LQKENI. CDR3 size: 16 residues. CDR3 sequence reads: CASSPPLGGSTDTQYF. CDR3 bases: TGTGCCAGCTCACCACCGTTGGGGGGGAGCACAGATACGCAGTATTTT.

The V and J genes are TRBV5-4 and TRBJ2-5, with 7 bases aligning to TRBD1. The CDR3 contains 15 residues. Trimming removed 3 bases from V and 4 bases from J; junction bases left unmatched: 9. Germline assignment: CDR1 SGHNT and CDR2 YYREEE (reference sequence). The CDR3 DNA follows: TGTGCCAGCAGCTCAAAGCAGGGGGATGCAGAGACCCAGTACTTC. This encodes CASSSKQGDAETQYF.

This clone was counted once. V and J are TRBV18 and TRBJ1-2; 12 bases agree with TRBD1. Germline V lookup: CDR1 KGHSH, CDR2 LQKENI. V shed 0 bases and J 5 bases; nucleotides not matched to a gene: 4. This CDR3 comprises 16 residues. CDR3 bases: TGTGCCAGCTCACCACCGGGACAGGGGGCTGGGTATGGCTACACCTTC. This codes for CASSPPGQGAGYGYTF.